This T cell receptor beta chain was sequenced for a study of blood T cells in healthy people across ages. CDR1 and CDR2 from the germline V gene are DFQATT and SNEGSKA (reference sequence). The CDR3 has 14 residues. The junction had 7 bases not matched to a gene; V was cut back by 1 base and J by 6 bases. A second 7 to 11 cycle PCR used barcoded and J-beta primers. TCRdb used MiXCR to reprocess the 5' RACE reads, holding one entry per CDR3 protein. The sample has about 800,000 distinct CDR3 sequences, 25% seen once. The table lists this clonotype with a few counts. The sample providers were healthy Caucasian people from Russia, aged about 6 to 95. The same sample was also used in a study of T cells of mothers and their children.

The receptor was derived from a boy aged 5 to 17 in good health. The specimen sequenced was blood. The chain recombines TRBV20-1 with TRBJ2-7; TRBD1 matches 9 bases. CDR3 sequence (DNA): TGCAGTGCTAGAGCGAGGACAGGGGAAAGCGAGCAGTACTTC. Amino acids: CSARARTGESEQYF.